The 3 T cell receptor beta chains in this list originate from one sample, sequenced in a study of OX40 agonist ivuxolimab in advanced cancers. Method: immunoSEQ multiplex PCR; TCRdb's copy keeps in-frame clones and lacks some. The sample contains 15,000 to 20,000 clones, approximately 80% of which appear only once. The sample here was CD4+ or CD8+ T cells sorted from blood, taken in a trial of the OX40 agonist ivuxolimab. The receptors shown here come from an adult with an advanced solid tumor such as melanoma, head and neck, liver or kidney cancer.

The V call is TRBV29-1, the J call TRBJ2-7; D gene unclear. Deletions cut 4 bases from V and 2 bases from J, with 9 bases between. This CDR3 region has 12 residues. Per germline, CDR1 SQVTM and CDR2 ANQGSEA. CDR3 in amino acids: CSVVIKAYEQYF. The CDR3 coding sequence is TGCAGCGTTGTGATCAAAGCCTACGAGCAGTACTTC.

This clone appeared once. This CDR3 is CASSSGDSQYF. The CDR3 DNA reads TGTGCCAGCAGTTCGGGGGACAGTCAGTACTTC. The chain combines TRBV6-5 with TRBJ2-4, with a possible D match to TRBD1 (7 bases). Germline V gives CDR1 MNHEY, CDR2 SVGAGI. Trimming took 4 bases from V and 12 from J, leaving 10 bases between them. The CDR3 has 11 residues.

This clone came up once. The V call is TRBV28, the J call TRBJ1-4; 7 nucleotides match TRBD1. The germline CDR1 and CDR2 sequences are MDHEN and SYDVKM. The CDR3 spans 13 residues. V was pared by 4 bases and J by 14 bases, with 10 bases of the junction left unmatched. The CDR3 region is CASSWTTGLGLFF. CDR3 sequence (DNA): TGTGCCAGCAGTTGGACGACAGGGCTTGGGCTGTTTTTT.